The entry below describes one T cell receptor (beta chain). What it recognizes is unknown. The data were taken from a study of post-analysis software for immune sequencing data. Prepared TCR beta cDNA libraries contained unique molecular identifiers. TCRdb ran MiXCR on the PCR reads and lists one entry per CDR3 protein. The sample records under 900,000 distinct CDR3 sequences, approximately 50% being singletons. Study-wide results and caveats: Diversity measured as normalized Chao1 was significantly lower in multiple sclerosis patients than in controls. When patients were compared with controls, roughly five TRBV segments were more frequent, TRBV5-6, TRBV5-1 and TRBV20-1 among them.

The trim removed 0 bases at V and 0 bases at J, leaving 6 bases unmatched. In germline, CDR1 is ENHRY, CDR2 SYGVKD. This CDR3 comprises 18 residues. The TCR comes from a girl aged 5-17 years with multiple sclerosis. Sequenced: blood. The chain is built from TRBV10-3 and TRBJ2-3, with TRBD2 matching 10 bases. The CDR3 here is CAISESPSGSSSTDTQYF. CDR3 DNA sequence: TGTGCCATCAGTGAGTCGCCTAGCGGGAGCTCTAGCACAGATACGCAGTATTTT.